This TCR beta chain was found in a study of T cell changes during pregnancy in multiple sclerosis. In germline, CDR1 is SEHNR, CDR2 FQNEAQ (reference sequence). The V end was cut by 5 bases, the J end by 1 base, with 11 bases between. The CDR3 runs 14 residues. Profiling relied on immunoSEQ multiplex PCR, and the TCRdb table lists in-frame clones only, not all of them. The table includes approximately 66,000 clones, roughly 92% detected once. This sequence joins TRBV7-9 and TRBJ1-1; D not certain. Sample: peripheral blood, taken in the third trimester of pregnancy. This sequence originates from a female donor in good health, enrolled as a control in a pregnancy study. The DNA of the CDR3 is TGTGCCAGCAGCCCCCGCCCGGGGAACACTGAAGCTTTCTTT. Translated, it gives CASSPRPGNTEAFF. Based on the CDR3 plus reference TRBV7-9 and TRBJ1-1, the full variable domain is DTGVSQNPRHKITKRGQNVTFRCDPISEHNRLYWYRQTLGQGPEFLTYFQNEAQLEKSRLLSDRFSAERPKGSFSTLEIQRTEQGDSAMYLCASSPRPGNTEAFFGQGTRLTVV.